These 11 T cell receptor beta chains were sequenced from one sample in a study of chemoradiotherapy in HPV16-positive cancers. The protocol was immunoSEQ multiplex PCR, while the TCRdb copy is restricted to in-frame clones and leaves out a portion. This sample carries about 3,700 clones, over 75% of them seen once, and the ten largest clones take around 4.2%. The input for sequencing was tumor tissue, taken from a patient who underwent chemoradiotherapy. The origin of the receptors is a human donor with HPV-associated anogenital cancer.

V usage is TRBV9 and J usage is TRBJ2-2; TRBD1 might be the D (6 bases). The CDR3 runs to 14 residues. V dropped 5 bases and J dropped 4 bases, with 12 bases sitting between them. The germline V gene encodes CDR1 SGDLS and CDR2 YYNGEE. The CDR3 loop reads CASRQGISTGELFF. DNA for the CDR3: TGTGCCAGCAGACAGGGAATAAGCACCGGGGAGCTGTTTTTT.

There are a few counts of this clone. The genes are TRBV4-2 and TRBJ2-7, with D possibly matching TRBD1 (6 bases). The V and J ends lost 3 bases and 7 bases respectively, with 19 bases between them. The germline V gene encodes CDR1 LGHNA and CDR2 YNFKEQ. The CDR3 extends over 15 amino acids. The CDR3 DNA reads TGTGCCAGCAGCCAGTCCAGAGGGGGATATGATGAGCAGTACTTC. Amino acids: CASSQSRGGYDEQYF.

The rearrangement joins TRBV10-1 to TRBJ2-1; 11 positions match TRBD2. J lost 7 bases, V lost 5 bases, and 1 base had no gene match. This CDR3 has 13 residues. From germline, CDR1 is WNHNN and CDR2 SYGVQD (reference sequence). This chain's CDR3 is CASSLAGGNEQFF. The CDR3 DNA sequence: TGCGCCAGCAGTTTAGCGGGGGGGAATGAGCAGTTCTTC.

The chain employs TRBV5-4 and TRBJ1-6; no reliable D call. The CDR3 has 15 amino acids. Germline loops: CDR1 SGHNT, CDR2 YYREEE (reference sequence). Trimming removed 7 bases at V and 7 bases at J, with 18 bases between. CDR3 loop: CASQAGPHPNSPLHF. CDR3 coding DNA: TGTGCCAGCCAAGCCGGGCCGCACCCGAATTCACCCCTCCACTTT.

The V gene is TRBV7-2, the J gene TRBJ2-2; 7 bases align to TRBD2. This CDR3 is built from 14 residues. Germline trimming cut 3 bases from V and 2 bases from J; bases unmatched to any gene: 0. CDR1 and CDR2 from the germline V gene are SGHTA and FQGNSA. The DNA for the CDR3 is TGTGCCAGCAGCTTGGGACTAAACACCGGGGAGCTGTTTTTT. Protein: CASSLGLNTGELFF.

This clone was observed once. This chain uses TRBV19 with TRBJ1-4; weak D call: TRBD1 (5 bases). V dropped 9 bases and J dropped 8 bases, with 25 bases sitting between them. The CDR3 totals 16 residues. The germline V gene has CDR1 LNHDA and CDR2 SQIVND (reference sequence). The CDR3 sequence: CASFNGGRDLGEKLFF. DNA of the CDR3: TGTGCCAGCTTTAACGGCGGAAGGGACTTGGGGGAAAAACTGTTTTTT.

As DNA, the CDR3 is TGCGCCAGCAGCTTTACAGGGGACTATGGCTACACCTTC. It codes for CASSFTGDYGYTF. The chain carries TRBV5-1 and TRBJ1-2, with 7 bases that match TRBD1. V lost 2 bases, J lost 3 bases, and 1 base stayed unmatched. This CDR3 spans 13 amino acids. CDR1 and CDR2 from the germline V gene are SGHRS and YFSETQ.

The chain combines TRBV5-5 with TRBJ2-5; 10 bases map to TRBD2. CDR1 is SGHKS, CDR2 YYEKEE, per germline (reference sequence). The CDR3 extends over 17 amino acids. Trimming at V came to 0 bases and at J to 7 bases, leaving 12 bases not matched to a gene. The CDR3 region is CASSLAPQRGGSGTQYF. In DNA form, the CDR3 reads TGTGCCAGCAGCTTGGCCCCGCAGCGGGGGGGCAGCGGGACCCAGTACTTC.

The rearrangement links TRBV4-1 to TRBJ1-5; D ambiguous. Germline loops: CDR1 MGHRA, CDR2 YSYEKL. The V end lost 1 base, the J end lost 0 bases, and 10 bases lay between the germline ends. CDR3 length: 16 amino acids. CDR3 DNA sequence: TGCGCCAGCAGCCAAGTTTGGGGATATAGCAATCAGCCCCAGCATTTT. Translated: CASSQVWGYSNQPQHF.

The CDR3: CASTINGQQFF. The CDR3 coding sequence is TGTGCCAGCACCATAAATGGACAGCAGTTCTTC. J is TRBJ2-1 and V is TRBV6-1, with unresolved D. Germline CDR1 MNHNS, CDR2 SASEGT. V lost 7 bases to trimming and J lost 11 bases, with 12 bases between them. The length of the CDR3 is 11 residues.

The CDR3 loop is CAWSVRQRNTEAFF. The CDR3, as DNA: TGTGCCTGGAGTGTCAGACAGAGAAACACTGAAGCTTTCTTT. The J gene is TRBJ1-1, the V gene TRBV30; TRBD1 is a possible D gene (5 bases). Trimming shortened V by 0 bases and J by 2 bases, and 10 bases separated the two germline ends. Germline loops: CDR1 GTSNPN, CDR2 SVGIG (reference sequence). The CDR3 totals 14 residues.